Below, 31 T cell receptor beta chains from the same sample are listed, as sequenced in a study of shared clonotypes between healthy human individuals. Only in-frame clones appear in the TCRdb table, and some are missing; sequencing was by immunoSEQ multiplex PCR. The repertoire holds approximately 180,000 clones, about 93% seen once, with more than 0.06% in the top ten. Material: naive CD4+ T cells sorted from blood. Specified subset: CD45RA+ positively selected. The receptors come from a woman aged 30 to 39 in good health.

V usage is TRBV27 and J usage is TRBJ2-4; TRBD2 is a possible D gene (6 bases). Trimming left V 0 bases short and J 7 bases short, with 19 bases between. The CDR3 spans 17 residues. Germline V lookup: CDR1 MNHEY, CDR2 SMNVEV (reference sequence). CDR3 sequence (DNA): TGTGCCAGCAGTTTATCGCGCCAGGAGGGGACCCATAACATTCAGTACTTC. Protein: CASSLSRQEGTHNIQYF.

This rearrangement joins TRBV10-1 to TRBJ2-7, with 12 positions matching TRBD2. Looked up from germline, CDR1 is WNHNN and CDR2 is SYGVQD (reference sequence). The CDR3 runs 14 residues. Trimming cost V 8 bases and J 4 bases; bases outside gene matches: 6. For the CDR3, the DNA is TGCGCCAGCGCTAGCGGGAGGGCCGGTTACGAGCAGTACTTC. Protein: CASASGRAGYEQYF.

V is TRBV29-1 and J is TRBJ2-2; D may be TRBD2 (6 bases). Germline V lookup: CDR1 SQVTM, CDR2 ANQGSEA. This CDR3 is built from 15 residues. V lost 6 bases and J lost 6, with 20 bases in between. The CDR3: CSVNVLGRRSGELFF. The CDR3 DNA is TGCAGCGTGAACGTGCTCGGGAGACGGTCCGGGGAGCTGTTTTTT.

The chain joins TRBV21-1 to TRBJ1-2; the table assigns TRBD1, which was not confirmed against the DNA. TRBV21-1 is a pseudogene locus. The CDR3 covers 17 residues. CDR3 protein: CASSKVYGWGRVYGYTF. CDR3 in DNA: TGTGCCAGCAGCAAAGTCTACGGGTGGGGCAGGGTCTATGGCTACACCTTC.

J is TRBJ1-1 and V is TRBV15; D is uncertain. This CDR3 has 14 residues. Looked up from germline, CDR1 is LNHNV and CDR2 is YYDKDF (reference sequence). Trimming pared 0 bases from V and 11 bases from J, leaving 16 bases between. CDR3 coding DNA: TGTGCCACCAGCAGAGACAATTCCGGCCGGGTTGCTTTCTTT. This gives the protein CATSRDNSGRVAFF.

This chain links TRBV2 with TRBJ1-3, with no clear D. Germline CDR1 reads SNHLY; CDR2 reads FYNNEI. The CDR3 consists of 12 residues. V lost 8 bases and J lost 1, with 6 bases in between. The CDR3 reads CASGQSGNTIYF. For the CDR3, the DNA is TGTGCCAGCGGCCAGTCTGGAAACACCATATATTTT.

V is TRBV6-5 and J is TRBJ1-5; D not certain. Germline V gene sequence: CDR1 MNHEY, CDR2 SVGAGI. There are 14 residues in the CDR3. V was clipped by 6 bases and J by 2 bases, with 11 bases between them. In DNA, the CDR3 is TGTGCCAGCAGCGAGGGTGACGGCAATCAGCCCCAGCATTTT. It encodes CASSEGDGNQPQHF.

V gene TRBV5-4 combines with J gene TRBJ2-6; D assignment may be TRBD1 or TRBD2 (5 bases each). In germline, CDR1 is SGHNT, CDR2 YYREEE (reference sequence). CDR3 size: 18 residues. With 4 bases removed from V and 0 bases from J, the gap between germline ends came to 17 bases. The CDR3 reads CASSQPGRRGSGANVLTF. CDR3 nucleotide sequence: TGTGCCAGCAGCCAACCGGGACGTCGCGGCTCTGGGGCCAACGTCCTGACTTTC.

The CDR3 loop reads CASSFGEETQYF. The CDR3 DNA follows: TGTGCCAGCAGCTTTGGGGAGGAGACCCAGTACTTC. The J gene is TRBJ2-5, the V gene TRBV11-2, with D perhaps matching TRBD2 (5 bases). The CDR3 spans 12 residues. Trimming took off 3 bases at V and 5 bases at J, with 7 bases between the two ends. CDR1 is SGHAT and CDR2 is FQNNGV in the germline V gene.

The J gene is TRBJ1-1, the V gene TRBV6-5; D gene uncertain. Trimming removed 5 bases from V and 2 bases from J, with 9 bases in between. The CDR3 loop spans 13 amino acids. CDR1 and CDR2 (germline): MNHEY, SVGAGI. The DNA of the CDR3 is TGTGCCAGCAGTCCTGTGGTCAACACTGAAGCTTTCTTT. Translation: CASSPVVNTEAFF.

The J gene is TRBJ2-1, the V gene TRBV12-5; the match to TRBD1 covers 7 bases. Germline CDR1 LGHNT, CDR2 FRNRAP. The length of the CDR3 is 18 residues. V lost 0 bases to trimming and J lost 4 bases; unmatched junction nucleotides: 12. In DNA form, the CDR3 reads TGTGCTAGTGGTTTGGTGGTGGGGAGTTGGGACAGATACAATGAGCAGTTCTTC. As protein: CASGLVVGSWDRYNEQFF.

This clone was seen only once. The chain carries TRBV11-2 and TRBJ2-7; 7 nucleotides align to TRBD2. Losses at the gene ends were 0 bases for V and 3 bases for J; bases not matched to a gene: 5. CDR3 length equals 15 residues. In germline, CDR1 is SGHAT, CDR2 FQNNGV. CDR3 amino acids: CASSLDLAAYYEQYF. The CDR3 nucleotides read TGTGCCAGCAGCTTAGACCTAGCGGCTTACTACGAGCAGTACTTC. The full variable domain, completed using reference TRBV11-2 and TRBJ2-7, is EAGVAQSPRYKIIEKRQSVAFWCNPISGHATLYWYQQILGQGPKLLIQFQNNGVVDDSQLPKDRFSAERLKGVDSTLKIQPAKLEDSAVYLCASSLDLAAYYEQYFGPGTRLTVT.

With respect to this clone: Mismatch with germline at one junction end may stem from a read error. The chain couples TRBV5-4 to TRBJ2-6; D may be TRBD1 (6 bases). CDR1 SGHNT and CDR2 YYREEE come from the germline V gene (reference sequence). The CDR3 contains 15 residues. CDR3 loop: CASSLDSSGANVLTF. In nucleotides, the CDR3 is TGTGCCAGCAGTTTGGACAGCTCTGGGGCCAACGTCCTGACTTTC. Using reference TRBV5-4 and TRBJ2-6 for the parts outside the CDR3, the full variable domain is ETGVTQSPTHLIKTRGQQVTLRCSSQSGHNTVSWYQQALGQGPQFIFQYYREEENGRGNFPPRFSGLQFPNYSSELNVNALELDDSALYLCASSLDSSGANVLTFGAGSRLTVL.

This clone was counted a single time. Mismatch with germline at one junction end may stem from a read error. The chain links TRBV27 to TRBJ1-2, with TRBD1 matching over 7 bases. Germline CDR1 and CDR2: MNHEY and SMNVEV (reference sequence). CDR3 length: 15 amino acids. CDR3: CASKIFGRDRGFLVF. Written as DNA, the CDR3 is TGTGCCAGCAAAATCTTTGGGCGGGACAGAGGATTTCTAGTCTTC.

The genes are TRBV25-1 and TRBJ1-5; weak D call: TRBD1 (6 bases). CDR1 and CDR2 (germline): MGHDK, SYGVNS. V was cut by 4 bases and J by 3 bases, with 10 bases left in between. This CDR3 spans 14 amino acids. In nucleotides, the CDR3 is TGTGCCAGCAGTGCAGGGGTTTTCAATCAGCCCCAGCATTTT. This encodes CASSAGVFNQPQHF.

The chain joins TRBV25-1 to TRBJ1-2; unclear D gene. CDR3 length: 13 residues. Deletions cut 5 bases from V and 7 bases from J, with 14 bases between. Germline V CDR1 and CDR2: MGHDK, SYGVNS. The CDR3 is CASSSWESGGYTF. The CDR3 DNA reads TGTGCCAGCAGTTCGTGGGAGTCTGGTGGCTACACCTTC.

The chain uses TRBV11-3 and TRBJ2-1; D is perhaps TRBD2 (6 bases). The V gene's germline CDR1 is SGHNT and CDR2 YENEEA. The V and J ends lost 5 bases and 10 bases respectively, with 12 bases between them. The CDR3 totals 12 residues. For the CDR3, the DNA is TGTGCCAGCAGCCATAGCGGTGAAGAGCAGTTCTTC. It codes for CASSHSGEEQFF.

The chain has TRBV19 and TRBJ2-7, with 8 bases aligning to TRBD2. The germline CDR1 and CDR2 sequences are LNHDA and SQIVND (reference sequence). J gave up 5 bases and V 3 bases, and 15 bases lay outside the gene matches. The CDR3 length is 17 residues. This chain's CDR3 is CASSMGGREGRTDEQYF. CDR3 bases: TGTGCCAGTAGTATGGGCGGCCGGGAGGGCCGGACGGACGAGCAGTACTTC.

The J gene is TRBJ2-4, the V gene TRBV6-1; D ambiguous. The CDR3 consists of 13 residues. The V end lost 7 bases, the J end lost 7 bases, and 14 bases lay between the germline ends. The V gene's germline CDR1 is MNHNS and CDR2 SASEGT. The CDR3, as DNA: TGTGCCAGCATTGTGACGGGCGTCAACATTCAGTACTTC. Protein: CASIVTGVNIQYF.

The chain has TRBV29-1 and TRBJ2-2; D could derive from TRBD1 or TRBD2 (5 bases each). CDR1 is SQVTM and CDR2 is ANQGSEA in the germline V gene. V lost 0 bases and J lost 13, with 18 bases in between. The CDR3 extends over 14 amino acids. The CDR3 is CSVEDGTVLGRLFF. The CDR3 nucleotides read TGCAGCGTTGAAGATGGGACCGTCCTCGGTAGGCTGTTTTTT.

The CDR3 is CASSLLQGRNQPQHF. For the CDR3, the DNA is TGTGCCAGCAGTTTATTACAGGGACGCAATCAGCCCCAGCATTTT. This chain connects TRBV27 to TRBJ1-5, with a tentative D call TRBD1 (6 bases). CDR1 is MNHEY, CDR2 SMNVEV, per germline (reference sequence). V dropped 1 base and J dropped 2 bases, with 9 bases sitting between them. The CDR3 extends over 15 amino acids.

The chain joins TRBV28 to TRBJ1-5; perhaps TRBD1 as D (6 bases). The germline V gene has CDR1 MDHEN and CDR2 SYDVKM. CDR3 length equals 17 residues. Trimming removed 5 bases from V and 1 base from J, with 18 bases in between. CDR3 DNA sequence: TGTGCCAGCAGTCACCACCGAACAGGGAAAAGCAATCAGCCCCAGCATTTT. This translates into CASSHHRTGKSNQPQHF.

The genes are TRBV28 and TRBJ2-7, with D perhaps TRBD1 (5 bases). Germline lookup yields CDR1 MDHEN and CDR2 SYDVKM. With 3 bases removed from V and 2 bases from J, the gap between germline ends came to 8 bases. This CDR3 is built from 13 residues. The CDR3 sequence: CASSFDSTYEQYF. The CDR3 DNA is TGTGCCAGCAGTTTCGACAGTACCTACGAGCAGTACTTC.

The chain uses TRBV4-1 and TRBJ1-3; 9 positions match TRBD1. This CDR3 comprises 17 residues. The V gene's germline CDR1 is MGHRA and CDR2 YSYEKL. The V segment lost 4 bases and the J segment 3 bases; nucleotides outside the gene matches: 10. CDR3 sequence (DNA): TGCGCCAGCAGCCGAGTCCGGGTGGACAGGGGTGGAAACACCATATATTTT. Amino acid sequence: CASSRVRVDRGGNTIYF.

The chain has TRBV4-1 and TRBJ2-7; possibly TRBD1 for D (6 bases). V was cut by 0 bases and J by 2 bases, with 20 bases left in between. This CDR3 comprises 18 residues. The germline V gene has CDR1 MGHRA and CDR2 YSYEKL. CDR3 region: CASSQDLAYDRSTYEQYF. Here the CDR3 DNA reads TGCGCCAGCAGCCAAGACTTGGCTTACGACAGGAGCACCTACGAGCAGTACTTC.

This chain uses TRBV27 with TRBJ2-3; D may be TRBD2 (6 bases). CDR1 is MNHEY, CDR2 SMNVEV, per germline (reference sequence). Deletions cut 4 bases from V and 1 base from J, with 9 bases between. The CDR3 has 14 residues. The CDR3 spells CASSSSAGTDTQYF. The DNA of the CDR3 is TGTGCCAGCAGTTCTAGCGCGGGCACAGATACGCAGTATTTT.

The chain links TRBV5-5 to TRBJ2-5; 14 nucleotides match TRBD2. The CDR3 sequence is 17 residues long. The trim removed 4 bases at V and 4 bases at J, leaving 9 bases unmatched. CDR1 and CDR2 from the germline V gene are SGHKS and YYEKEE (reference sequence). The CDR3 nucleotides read TGTGCCAGCAGCCCGGGACTAGCGGGAGTGTGGGGAGAGACCCAGTACTTC. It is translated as CASSPGLAGVWGETQYF.

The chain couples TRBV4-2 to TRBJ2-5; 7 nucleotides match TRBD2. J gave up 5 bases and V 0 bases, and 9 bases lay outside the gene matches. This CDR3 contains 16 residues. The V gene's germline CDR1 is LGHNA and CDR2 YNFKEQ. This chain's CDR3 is CASSQDGSGGGETQYF. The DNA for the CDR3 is TGTGCCAGCAGCCAAGACGGGTCGGGAGGAGGGGAGACCCAGTACTTC.

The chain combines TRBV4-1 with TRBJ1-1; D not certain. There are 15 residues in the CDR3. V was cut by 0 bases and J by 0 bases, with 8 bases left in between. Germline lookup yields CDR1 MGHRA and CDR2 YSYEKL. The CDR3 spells CASSQEISLNTEAFF. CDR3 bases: TGCGCCAGCAGCCAAGAGATCAGCCTGAACACTGAAGCTTTCTTT.

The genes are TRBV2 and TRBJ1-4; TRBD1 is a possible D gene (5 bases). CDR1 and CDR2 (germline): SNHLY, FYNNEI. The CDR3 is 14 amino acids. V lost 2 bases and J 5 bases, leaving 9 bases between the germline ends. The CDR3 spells CASSEQAGNEKLFF. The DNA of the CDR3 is TGTGCCAGCAGTGAACAGGCAGGGAATGAAAAACTGTTTTTT.

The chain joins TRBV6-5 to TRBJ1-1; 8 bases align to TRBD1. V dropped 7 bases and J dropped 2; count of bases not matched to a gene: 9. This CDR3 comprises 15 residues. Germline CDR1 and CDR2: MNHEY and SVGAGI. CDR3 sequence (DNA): TGTGCCAGCAATCCGATAGGACAGGGCAACACTGAAGCTTTCTTT. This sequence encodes CASNPIGQGNTEAFF.